Listed here are 7 T cell receptor beta chains from one sample, sequenced in a study of response to subunit inactivated influenza vaccine. TCRdb reprocessed the RT-PCR reads with MiXCR, giving one entry per CDR3 protein. Among about 570,000 distinct CDR3 sequences listed, around 10% were seen once. These data were likewise used in another study, on T cells expressing NK-cell markers. From that study: TCR beta cDNA was made by 5'RACE template switching with UMIs.

Source: PBMCs from blood, taken on the day of vaccination. Receptors were obtained from a man aged 45-65 years who received an inactivated influenza vaccine.

The rearrangement joins TRBV28 to TRBJ1-6; D is undetermined. Germline V CDR1 and CDR2: MDHEN, SYDVKM. The V end lost 3 bases, the J end lost 7 bases, and 10 bases lay between the germline ends. This CDR3 has 14 residues. CDR3 loop: CASSFWLPNSPLHF. DNA for the CDR3: TGTGCCAGCAGTTTTTGGCTGCCGAATTCACCCCTCCACTTT.

The J gene is TRBJ2-7, the V gene TRBV6-5, with TRBD1 matching 8 bases. The length of the CDR3 is 14 residues. Germline trimming cut 4 bases from V and 12 bases from J; bases unmatched to any gene: 14. Germline loops: CDR1 MNHEY, CDR2 SVGAGI. In DNA, the CDR3 is TGTGCCAGCAGTTCACACACCGGGACAGGAAGGTCGTACTTC. Translation gives CASSSHTGTGRSYF.

This clonotype was picked up many times. V is TRBV28 and J is TRBJ2-7, with 8 bases fitting TRBD1. Germline V lookup: CDR1 MDHEN, CDR2 SYDVKM. With V trimmed by 7 bases and J by 5 bases, 4 bases remained unmatched. CDR3 size: 12 residues. The CDR3 protein is CASKGQGHEQYF. Here the CDR3 DNA reads TGTGCCAGCAAAGGACAGGGCCACGAGCAGTACTTC.

This chain joins TRBV20-1 and TRBJ2-1, with 9 bases fitting TRBD1. J was trimmed by 8 bases and V by 6 bases; bases with no gene match: 11. The CDR3 has 14 residues. The V gene's germline CDR1 is DFQATT and CDR2 SNEGSKA (reference sequence). The CDR3 loop is CSALRDREVYEQFF. Here the CDR3 DNA reads TGCAGTGCCCTCCGGGACAGGGAAGTTTATGAGCAGTTCTTC.

This clonotype has a handful of counts. The rearrangement uses TRBV20-1 and TRBJ1-6, with 10 positions matching TRBD1. This CDR3 is 16 amino acids long. Germline values: CDR1 DFQATT, CDR2 SNEGSKA (reference sequence). Losses at the gene ends were 3 bases for V and 7 bases for J; bases not matched to a gene: 9. The CDR3 loop reads CSARDPETGGNSPLHF. DNA for the CDR3: TGCAGTGCTAGGGACCCGGAGACAGGGGGCAATTCACCCCTCCACTTT.

This clonotype was seen a handful of times. CDR3 amino acids: CASTQFAGRGEETQYF. CDR3 bases: TGTGCCAGCACCCAGTTCGCCGGGAGAGGAGAGGAGACCCAGTACTTC. The rearrangement uses TRBV3-1 and TRBJ2-5; D is perhaps TRBD2 (6 bases). Germline values: CDR1 LGHDT, CDR2 YNNKEL (reference sequence). Trimming left V 7 bases short and J 5 bases short, with 23 bases between. The CDR3 has 16 residues.

This clonotype was seen more than once but under ten times. This chain links TRBV7-2 with TRBJ2-2; 9 positions agree with TRBD2. V lost 1 base to trimming and J lost 1 base; unmatched junction nucleotides: 4. The CDR3 runs to 17 residues. CDR1 is SGHTA and CDR2 is FQGNSA in the germline V gene. CDR3 DNA sequence: TGTGCCAGCAGCTTAGTGGGACTAGCCTGGAACACCGGGGAGCTGTTTTTT. It encodes CASSLVGLAWNTGELFF.